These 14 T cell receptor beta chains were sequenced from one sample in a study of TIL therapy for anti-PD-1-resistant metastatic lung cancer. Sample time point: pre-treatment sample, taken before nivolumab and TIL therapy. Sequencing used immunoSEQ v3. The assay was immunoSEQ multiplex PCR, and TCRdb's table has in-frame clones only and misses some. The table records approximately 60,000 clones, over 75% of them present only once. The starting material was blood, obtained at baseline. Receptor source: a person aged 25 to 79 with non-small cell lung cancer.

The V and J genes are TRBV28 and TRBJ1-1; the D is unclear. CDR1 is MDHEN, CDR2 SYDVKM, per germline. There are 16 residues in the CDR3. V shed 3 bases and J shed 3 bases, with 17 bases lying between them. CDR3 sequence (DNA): TGTGCCAGCAGTTTCAGGCACCCGGTGGGTGACACTGAAGCTTTCTTT. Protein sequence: CASSFRHPVGDTEAFF.

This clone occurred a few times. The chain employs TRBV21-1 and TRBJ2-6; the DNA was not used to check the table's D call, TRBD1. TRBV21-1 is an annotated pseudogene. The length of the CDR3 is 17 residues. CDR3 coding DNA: TGTGCCAGCAGCAAAAATGGGCAGTCCTCTGGGGCCAACGTCCTGACTTTC. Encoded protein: CASSKNGQSSGANVLTF.

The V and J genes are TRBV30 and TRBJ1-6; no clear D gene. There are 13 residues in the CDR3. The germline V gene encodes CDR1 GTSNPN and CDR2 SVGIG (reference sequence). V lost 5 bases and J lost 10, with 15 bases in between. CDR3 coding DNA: TGTGCCTGGTCTCCAGGCAGAGAGTCACCCCTCCACTTT. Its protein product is CAWSPGRESPLHF.

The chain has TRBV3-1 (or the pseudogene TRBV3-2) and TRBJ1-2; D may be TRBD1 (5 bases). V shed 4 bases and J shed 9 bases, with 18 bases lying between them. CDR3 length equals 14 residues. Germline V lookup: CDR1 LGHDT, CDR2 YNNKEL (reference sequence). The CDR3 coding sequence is TGTGCCAGCAGCCGTGAGCTACAGGTCCCCCGCTACACCTTC. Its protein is CASSRELQVPRYTF.

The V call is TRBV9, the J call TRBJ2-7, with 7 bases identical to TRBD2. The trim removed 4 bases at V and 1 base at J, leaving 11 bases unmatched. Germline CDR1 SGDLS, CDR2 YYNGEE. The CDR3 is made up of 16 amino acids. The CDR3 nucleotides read TGTGCCAGCAGCCCGGGGGGAGGGTCGGTATCCTACGAGCAGTACTTC. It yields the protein CASSPGGGSVSYEQYF.

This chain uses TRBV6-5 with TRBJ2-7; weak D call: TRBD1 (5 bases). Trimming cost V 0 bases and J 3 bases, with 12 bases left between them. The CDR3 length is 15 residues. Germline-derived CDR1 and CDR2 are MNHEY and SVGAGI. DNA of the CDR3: TGTGCCAGCAGTTACTCTCCAGGGTTGGGCTACGAGCAGTACTTC. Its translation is CASSYSPGLGYEQYF.

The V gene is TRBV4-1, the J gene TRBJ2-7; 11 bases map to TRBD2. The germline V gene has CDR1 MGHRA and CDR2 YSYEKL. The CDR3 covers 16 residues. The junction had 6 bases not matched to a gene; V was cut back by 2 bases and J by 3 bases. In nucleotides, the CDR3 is TGCGCCAGCAGCCAAACGGGACTAGCGGATTTCTACGAGCAGTACTTC. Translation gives CASSQTGLADFYEQYF.

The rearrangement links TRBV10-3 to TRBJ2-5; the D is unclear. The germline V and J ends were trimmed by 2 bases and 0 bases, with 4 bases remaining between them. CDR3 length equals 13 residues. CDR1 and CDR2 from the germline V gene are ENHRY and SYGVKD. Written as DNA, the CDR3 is TGTGCCATCAGTGAGAATTACCAAGAGACCCAGTACTTC. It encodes CAISENYQETQYF.

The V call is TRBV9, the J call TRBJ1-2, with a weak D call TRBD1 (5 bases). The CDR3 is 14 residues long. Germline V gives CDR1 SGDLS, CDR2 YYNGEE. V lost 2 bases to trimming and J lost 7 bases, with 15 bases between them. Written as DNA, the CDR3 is TGTGCCAGCAGCGTTGGGACTGGCCGAGGTGGCTACACCTTC. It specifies CASSVGTGRGGYTF.

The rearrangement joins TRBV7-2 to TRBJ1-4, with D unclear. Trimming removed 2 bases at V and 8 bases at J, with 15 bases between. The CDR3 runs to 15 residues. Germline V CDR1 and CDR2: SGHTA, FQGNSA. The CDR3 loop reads CASSLLPALGEKLFF. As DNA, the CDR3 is TGTGCCAGCAGCTTACTGCCAGCCCTGGGAGAAAAACTGTTTTTT.

The DNA of the CDR3 is TGTGCCAGCAGCAACCCAGGGGTAAACATTCAGTACTTC. This codes for CASSNPGVNIQYF. This chain joins TRBV7-8 and TRBJ2-4, with TRBD1 as a possible D gene (6 bases). This CDR3 is built from 13 residues. Trimming stripped 5 bases from V and 6 bases from J, with 11 bases between. Germline V lookup: CDR1 SGHVS, CDR2 FQNEAQ.

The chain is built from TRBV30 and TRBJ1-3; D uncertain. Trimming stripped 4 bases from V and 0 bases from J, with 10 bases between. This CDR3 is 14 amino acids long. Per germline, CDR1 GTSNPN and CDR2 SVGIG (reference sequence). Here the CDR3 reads CAWTKSSSGNTIYF. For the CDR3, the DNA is TGTGCCTGGACGAAGTCGAGCTCTGGAAACACCATATATTTT. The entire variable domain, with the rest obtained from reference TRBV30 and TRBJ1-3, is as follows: SQTIHQWPATLVQPVGSPLSLECTVEGTSNPNLYWYRQAAGRGLQLLFYSVGIGQISSEVPQNLSASRPQDRQFILSSKKLLLSDSGFYLCAWTKSSSGNTIYFGEGSWLTVV.

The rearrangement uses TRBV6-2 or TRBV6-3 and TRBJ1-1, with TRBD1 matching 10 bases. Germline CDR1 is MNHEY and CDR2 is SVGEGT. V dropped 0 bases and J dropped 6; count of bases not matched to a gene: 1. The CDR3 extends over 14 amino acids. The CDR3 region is CASSYSGTGAEAFF. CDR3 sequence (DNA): TGTGCCAGCAGTTACTCGGGGACAGGGGCTGAAGCTTTCTTT.

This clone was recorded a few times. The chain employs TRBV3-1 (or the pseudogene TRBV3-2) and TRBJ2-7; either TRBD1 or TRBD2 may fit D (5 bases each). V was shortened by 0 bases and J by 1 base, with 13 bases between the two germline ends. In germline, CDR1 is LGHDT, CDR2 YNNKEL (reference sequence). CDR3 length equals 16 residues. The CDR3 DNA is TGTGCCAGCAGCCAAGACCCGGGGACCAATTCCTACGAGCAGTACTTC. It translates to CASSQDPGTNSYEQYF.